This TCR beta chain was identified during a study of blood T cell repertoires in COVID-19 (TCRdb year 2020). Some background on the complete study: The collaborator samples originated in the United States, Italy and Spain and spanned the acute and convalescent phases of COVID-19. The material from the prospective study consisted of cDNA or gDNA derived from T cells, B-cell-depleted T cells, or PBMCs. Deeply sampled blood TCRbeta repertoires from subjects exposed to, actively infected with, or recovered from COVID-19 were included in the dataset. The repertoires were released in a freely available public database intended as a resource for research on the immune response to SARS-CoV-2. Samples came from the ongoing ImmuneRACE study (first 160 participants) plus 1,254 subjects from 6 global collaborators. The sample metadata nearly always contained a de-identified subject ID, COVID-19 status, age in years and sex. HLA class I and class II types, where available, came from metadata supplied by the sample provider rather than from assay-based typing.

Participants in the prospective study were enrolled through a virtual design, were aged about 18 to 100 years, and lived in approximately 25 United States geographic areas. Cohort assignment in the prospective study relied on participant-reported clinical history from a screening survey and a study questionnaire. ImmuneRACE Cohort 3 recovered participants were defined by two consecutive negative NP/OP PCR tests, healthcare professional clearance, or symptom resolution. Each participant in the prospective study had whole blood, serum and a nasopharyngeal or oropharyngeal swab collected by mobile phlebotomists. Additional blood draws and questionnaires over an approximately two-month period could optionally be provided by prospective study participants. Blood samples from the prospective study were shipped frozen or at room temperature prior to DNA extraction. The cysteine opens and the phenylalanine closes a CDR3 of 15 amino acids. Only the CDR3 DNA is retained, 45 bases long and in frame from the first base.

Findings and caveats that apply to the study as a whole: The quantity of clinical and demographic metadata differed by source and by participant and was supplied without curation.

With regard to this clone: The antigen it binds to is not known. No base-level quality is on record; no much larger clone is a single base apart.

TCRbeta CDR3 regions were amplified from genomic DNA by means of the immunoSEQ Assay, a bias-controlled multiplex PCR. Per the source publication's procedure: Nucleated cell counts per sample were estimated from amplification of reference gene primers within the assay. To quantify the absolute abundance of each unique TCRbeta CDR3 rearrangement, sequence reads were collapsed and filtered. For each sample, productive Simpson clonality was calculated by taking the square root of Simpson's diversity index across productive rearrangements. TCRdb re-hosts the immuneACCESS table, in-frame sequences only. Its copies lack some clones; in the studies checked, an unresolved V gene accounts for under half of them, and the cause for the rest is not known. V and J calls and clone size are copied from that table; D and trimming were computed from the DNA. For this sample the table gives around 480,000 clones, of which roughly 87% were detected only once. The ten biggest clones cover under 0.75% of the sample.

The chain was built from TRBV21-1 and TRBJ1-6. TRBV21-1 constitutes a pseudogene. The sequenced material came from PBMCs or T cells enriched from blood (not recorded which). The receptor was isolated from a woman aged 18-29 years who had recovered from COVID-19. CDR3 sequence: CASRAEMGYNSPLHF. In nucleotide form, the sequence is TGTGCCAGCAGGGCGGAGATGGGTTATAATTCACCCCTCCACTTT.